What follows are 18 T cell receptor beta chains derived from one specimen sequenced in a study of blood T cell repertoires in COVID-19. Assay used: immunoSEQ multiplex PCR; TCRdb lists only in-frame clones, some missing. The table has 200,000 to 300,000 clones, more than 75% seen once. The sample consisted of peripheral blood. These receptors all come from a woman aged 25 to 39 who had recovered from COVID-19.

This clone has only a few counts. The chain links TRBV21-1 to TRBJ2-7; no DNA check was done on the table's D call, TRBD2. TRBV21-1 is a documented pseudogene. The CDR3 is 15 amino acids. The CDR3 sequence is CASSKETSGSYEQYF. The DNA for the CDR3 is TGTGCCAGCAGCAAAGAAACTAGCGGCTCTTACGAGCAGTACTTC.

This chain links TRBV2 with TRBJ2-5, with 8 bases lining up with TRBD2. CDR1 and CDR2 (germline): SNHLY, FYNNEI. This CDR3 comprises 14 residues. V lost 6 bases and J lost 5; bases outside the gene matches: 8. The CDR3 bases are TGTGCCAGCAGGGACGGGGGGGCCGGTGAGACCCAGTACTTC. This codes for CASRDGGAGETQYF.

The chain couples TRBV5-1 to TRBJ1-6; tentatively, D is TRBD1 (5 bases). V was trimmed by 4 bases and J by 7 bases, leaving 18 bases between them. Germline loops: CDR1 SGHRS, CDR2 YFSETQ. The CDR3 is 16 residues long. CDR3: CASSLDGQGGNSPLHF. CDR3 DNA: TGCGCCAGCAGCCTGGATGGGCAGGGTGGGAATTCACCCCTCCACTTT.

The chain carries TRBV15 and TRBJ2-7; 7 bases are shared with TRBD1. Germline loops: CDR1 LNHNV, CDR2 YYDKDF (reference sequence). The V segment lost 0 bases and the J segment 3 bases; nucleotides outside the gene matches: 2. This CDR3 region has 14 residues. The CDR3 DNA reads as TGTGCCACCAGCAGAGACCCAGGGGGCTACGAGCAGTACTTC. Its translation: CATSRDPGGYEQYF.

The CDR3 sequence is CASSLGGRRETQYF. CDR3 nucleotides: TGCGCCAGCAGCTTGGGGGGGCGTCGTGAGACCCAGTACTTC. This sequence joins TRBV5-1 and TRBJ2-5; maybe TRBD1 (6 bases). The CDR3 has 14 residues. V dropped 0 bases and J dropped 5 bases, with 11 bases sitting between them. CDR1 SGHRS and CDR2 YFSETQ come from the germline V gene.

V gene TRBV6-5 combines with J gene TRBJ2-6, with D perhaps matching TRBD1 (5 bases). This CDR3 is built from 14 residues. Germline-derived CDR1 and CDR2 are MNHEY and SVGAGI. The V gene lost 8 bases and the J gene lost 0 bases, with 8 bases spanning the gap. The DNA of the CDR3 is TGTGCCAGCCACCAGGGCTCTGGGGCCAACGTCCTGACTTTC. This translates into CASHQGSGANVLTF.

The rearrangement joins TRBV12-3 or TRBV12-4 to TRBJ1-6; no clear D gene. CDR3 length: 13 amino acids. Trimming left V 5 bases short and J 9 bases short, with 11 bases between. The CDR3 loop is CASSPLGRSPLHF. For the CDR3, the DNA is TGTGCCAGCAGTCCTCTTGGCCGTTCACCCCTCCACTTT.

V is TRBV7-6 and J is TRBJ2-1; D perhaps matches TRBD2 (5 bases). This CDR3 spans 13 amino acids. Germline CDR1 and CDR2: SGHVS and FNYEAQ. The V gene lost 1 base and the J gene lost 6 bases, with 7 bases spanning the gap. DNA for the CDR3: TGTGCCAGCAGCTTAGGAGGAGGCAATGAGCAGTTCTTC. Translating gives CASSLGGGNEQFF. Full variable domain (rest looked up from reference TRBV7-6 and TRBJ2-1): GAGVSQSPRYKVTKRGQDVALRCDPISGHVSLYWYRQALGQGPEFLTYFNYEAQQDKSGLPNDRFSAERPEGSISTLTIQRTEQRDSAMYRCASSLGGGNEQFFGPGTRLTVL.

V gene TRBV15 combines with J gene TRBJ2-1, with D possibly being TRBD1 (6 bases). The V gene's germline CDR1 is LNHNV and CDR2 YYDKDF (reference sequence). The CDR3 consists of 13 residues. With 1 base removed from V and 9 bases from J, the gap between germline ends came to 10 bases. As DNA, the CDR3 is TGTGCCACCAGCAGAGGGACAGCCGGTGAGCAGTTCTTC. Translation gives CATSRGTAGEQFF.

This clone was seen just once. The J gene is TRBJ1-5, the V gene TRBV6-1; possible D gene TRBD1, 6 bases. This CDR3 comprises 15 residues. With 1 base removed from V and 7 bases from J, the gap between germline ends came to 14 bases. CDR1 is MNHNS, CDR2 SASEGT, per germline. Here the CDR3 DNA reads TGTGCCAGCAGTGAAGTAGCTGCAGGGGACCAGCCCCAGCATTTT. Protein: CASSEVAAGDQPQHF.

CDR3 sequence (DNA): TGTGCCACCAGCAGAGCTCTGGGGACTAGCGGGGGGGGAGAGACAGATACGCAGTATTTT. Protein: CATSRALGTSGGGETDTQYF. The V call is TRBV15, the J call TRBJ2-3; 16 bases match TRBD2. There are 20 residues in the CDR3. After removal of 1 base from V and 3 bases from J, the junction contained 10 bases not matched to a gene. In germline, CDR1 is LNHNV, CDR2 YYDKDF (reference sequence).

This sequence joins TRBV5-6 and TRBJ1-2; 9 bases are a match to TRBD1. The J segment lost 8 bases and the V segment lost 7 bases, leaving 9 bases of the junction unmatched. Germline-derived CDR1 and CDR2 are SGHDT and YYEEEE. The CDR3 spans 13 residues. CDR3 sequence: CASGPGQGLGYTF. CDR3 DNA: TGTGCCAGCGGTCCGGGACAGGGTTTGGGCTACACCTTC.

The J gene is TRBJ2-2, the V gene TRBV5-1; possibly TRBD2 for D (6 bases). The V end lost 3 bases, the J end lost 5 bases, and 14 bases lay between the germline ends. CDR1 and CDR2 from the germline V gene are SGHRS and YFSETQ. This CDR3 is 15 amino acids long. DNA for the CDR3: TGCGCCAGCAGCTCGGGGCTGCGGGGTACCGGGGAGCTGTTTTTT. It encodes CASSSGLRGTGELFF. Full variable domain (outside the CDR3, taken from reference TRBV5-1 and TRBJ2-2): KAGVTQTPRYLIKTRGQQVTLSCSPISGHRSVSWYQQTPGQGLQFLFEYFSETQRNKGNFPGRFSGRQFSNSRSEMNVSTLELGDSALYLCASSSGLRGTGELFFGEGSRLTVL.

The rearrangement uses TRBV4-2 and TRBJ1-6, with D uncertain. CDR1 and CDR2 from the germline V gene are LGHNA and YNFKEQ. Trimming pared 0 bases from V and 7 bases from J, leaving 7 bases between. This CDR3 is built from 14 residues. The CDR3 reads CASSQDSSNSPLHF. The CDR3 DNA sequence: TGTGCCAGCAGCCAAGACAGTTCAAATTCACCCCTCCACTTT.

The chain has TRBV18 and TRBJ1-2, with TRBD1 identical over 8 bases. CDR3 length: 16 amino acids. The germline gives CDR1 KGHSH, CDR2 LQKENI. Germline trimming cut 3 bases from V and 1 base from J; bases unmatched to any gene: 7. CDR3 nucleotides: TGTGCCAGCTCACCTTCCCAGGGGGCACATAACTATGGCTACACCTTC. The encoded protein is CASSPSQGAHNYGYTF.

This chain links TRBV24-1 with TRBJ2-5, with 15 bases aligning to TRBD2. V shed 4 bases, J shed 1 base, and the junction held 6 bases outside the gene matches. The CDR3 consists of 18 residues. Germline CDR1 and CDR2: KGHDR and SFDVKD. In DNA form, the CDR3 reads TGTGCCACCAGTGAGGGACTAGCGGGGGGCCAGCGCCAAGAGACCCAGTACTTC. It translates to CATSEGLAGGQRQETQYF.

This sequence joins TRBV6-2 or TRBV6-3 and TRBJ1-1; a weak D match, TRBD1 (6 bases). This CDR3 spans 15 amino acids. V was shortened by 0 bases and J by 0 bases, with 8 bases between the two germline ends. Germline-derived CDR1 and CDR2 are MNHEY and SVGEGT. CDR3 sequence reads: CASSYSRQVNTEAFF. As DNA, the CDR3 is TGTGCCAGCAGTTACTCGAGACAGGTGAACACTGAAGCTTTCTTT.

The chain couples TRBV6-1 to TRBJ2-4; maybe TRBD1 (5 bases). Germline CDR1 is MNHNS and CDR2 is SASEGT. The CDR3 has 13 amino acids. The V and J ends lost 2 bases and 8 bases respectively, with 10 bases between them. For the CDR3, the DNA is TGTGCCAGCAGTGAAAACAGGCGGTACATTCAGTACTTC. It translates to CASSENRRYIQYF.